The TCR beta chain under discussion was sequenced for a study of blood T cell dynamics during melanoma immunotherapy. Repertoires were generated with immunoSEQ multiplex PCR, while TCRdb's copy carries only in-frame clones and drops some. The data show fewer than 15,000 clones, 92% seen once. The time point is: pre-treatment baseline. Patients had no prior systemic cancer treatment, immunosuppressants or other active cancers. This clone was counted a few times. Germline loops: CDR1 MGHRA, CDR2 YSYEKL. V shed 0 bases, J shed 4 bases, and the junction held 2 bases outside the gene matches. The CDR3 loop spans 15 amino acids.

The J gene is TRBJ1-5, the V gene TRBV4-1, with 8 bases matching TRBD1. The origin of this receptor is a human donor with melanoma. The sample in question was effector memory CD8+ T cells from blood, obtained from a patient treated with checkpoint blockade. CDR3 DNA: TGCGCCAGCAGCCAAGAGGGACAGGTGAATCAGCCCCAGCATTTT. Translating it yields CASSQEGQVNQPQHF.